This TCR beta chain comes out of a study of neurological immune-mediated disorders. Study-wide results and limits: The greatest degree of TCR clonal expansion was observed in HTLV-1-associated myelopathy, with the lowest in multiple sclerosis, below that of healthy controls.

Time point indicated: longitudinal time-point 3. Ten or more counts support this clonotype. Its antigen is not known. The CDR3 is 14 amino acids. From the 5' RACE reads, TCRdb called clonotypes with MiXCR, one entry per CDR3 protein. The sample lists more than 75,000 distinct CDR3 sequences, approximately 4.3% occurring once. This sequence was found in a woman aged 60 to 75 with multiple sclerosis. Sequencing input: PBMCs. The chain is built from TRBV21-1 and TRBJ2-7; TRBD1 is taken as the D call from the table, unchecked against the DNA. TRBV21-1 is reported as a pseudogene. The DNA for the CDR3 is TGTGCCAGCAGCAAAACAGGGCCGGTCCACGAGCAGTACTTC. Encoded protein: CASSKTGPVHEQYF.